The 25 T cell receptor beta chains below were found in one sample sequenced in a study of beta chain features in type 1 diabetes. Study-level findings and limits: Across all four CD4+ subsets, people with type 1 diabetes showed modestly shorter TCRB CDR3s.

TCRB transcripts that were expressed got sequenced, as all of the isolated RNA had been reverse transcribed. The protocol was immunoSEQ multiplex PCR, while the TCRdb copy is restricted to in-frame clones and leaves out a portion. Of about 170,000 clones in the sample, 7.8% were seen once. Their recognized antigens are unknown. Sequencing used central memory CD4+ T cells from blood. These receptors were obtained from a woman in her thirties or forties with type 1 diabetes.

This clone was detected many times. This sequence joins TRBV7-2 and TRBJ2-5; TRBD2 aligns across 8 bases. The CDR3 covers 13 residues. Germline CDR1 and CDR2: SGHTA and FQGNSA. With V trimmed by 5 bases and J by 4 bases, 3 bases remained unmatched. The CDR3 region is CASSAGGGETQYF. The CDR3 DNA is TGTGCCAGCAGCGCGGGGGGAGGAGAGACCCAGTACTTC.

This clone was seen only a few times. V usage is TRBV7-9 and J usage is TRBJ2-7, with 13 bases fitting TRBD2. The CDR3 runs to 13 residues. Germline CDR1 and CDR2: SEHNR and FQNEAQ (reference sequence). Unmatched junction bases numbered 8, after V lost 5 bases and J lost 13 bases. CDR3 sequence reads: CASSTPTSGGPYF. The CDR3 bases are TGTGCCAGCAGCACACCGACTAGCGGGGGGCCCTACTTC.

This clone was recorded a few times. The V gene is TRBV11-2, the J gene TRBJ2-1; 7 nucleotides match TRBD2. This CDR3 has 15 amino acids. The V and J ends lost 1 base and 7 bases, in that order; junction bases with no gene match: 7. Germline lookup yields CDR1 SGHAT and CDR2 FQNNGV. CDR3 protein: CASSLALAKENEQFF. The CDR3 DNA follows: TGTGCCAGCAGCTTAGCACTAGCGAAAGAGAATGAGCAGTTCTTC.

The J gene is TRBJ2-1, the V gene TRBV29-1; possibly TRBD2 for D (5 bases). The V end was cut by 0 bases, the J end by 3 bases, with 15 bases between. CDR1 and CDR2 from the germline V gene are SQVTM and ANQGSEA. This CDR3 has 16 residues. This chain's CDR3 is CSVEEGGGGHYNEQFF. The CDR3 DNA reads TGCAGCGTTGAAGAGGGTGGCGGAGGCCACTACAATGAGCAGTTCTTC.

This clone was detected a few times. The chain couples TRBV30 to TRBJ2-5, with D possibly matching TRBD1 (6 bases). There are 14 residues in the CDR3. The germline gives CDR1 GTSNPN, CDR2 SVGIG (reference sequence). Deletions cut 0 bases from V and 0 bases from J, with 8 bases between. The chain's CDR3 is CAWSVRGYQETQYF. The CDR3 nucleotides read TGTGCCTGGAGTGTAAGGGGGTACCAAGAGACCCAGTACTTC. Full variable domain (outside the CDR3, taken from reference TRBV30 and TRBJ2-5): SQTIHQWPATLVQPVGSPLSLECTVEGTSNPNLYWYRQAAGRGLQLLFYSVGIGQISSEVPQNLSASRPQDRQFILSSKKLLLSDSGFYLCAWSVRGYQETQYFGPGTRLLVL.

The chain employs TRBV7-2 and TRBJ2-1; 11 bases are a match to TRBD2. There are 15 residues in the CDR3. Losses at the gene ends were 2 bases for V and 9 bases for J; bases not matched to a gene: 6. CDR1 SGHTA and CDR2 FQGNSA come from the germline V gene. Here the CDR3 reads CASSLLSSGRSEQFF. For the CDR3, the DNA is TGTGCCAGCAGCTTACTTTCTAGCGGGAGGAGTGAGCAGTTCTTC.

This clone was observed a few times. The chain joins TRBV9 to TRBJ1-6; possible D gene TRBD1, 5 bases. This CDR3 contains 14 residues. Trimming pared 1 base from V and 5 bases from J, leaving 7 bases between. Germline values: CDR1 SGDLS, CDR2 YYNGEE. CDR3 loop: CASSVNRNNSPLHF. CDR3 nucleotide sequence: TGTGCCAGCAGCGTAAACAGGAATAATTCACCCCTCCACTTT.

V usage is TRBV9 and J usage is TRBJ1-2, with a weak D call TRBD1 (5 bases). The V end was cut by 6 bases, the J end by 4 bases, with 13 bases between. The CDR3 consists of 13 residues. CDR1 is SGDLS and CDR2 is YYNGEE in the germline V gene. This CDR3 is CASTSRGGYGYTF. CDR3 in DNA: TGTGCCAGCACCTCCCGGGGGGGCTATGGCTACACCTTC.

This clone was observed many times. The rearrangement uses TRBV18 and TRBJ2-3, with D possibly being TRBD1 (5 bases). The germline V and J ends were trimmed by 3 bases and 5 bases, with 12 bases remaining between them. This CDR3 comprises 14 residues. CDR1 and CDR2 from the germline V gene are KGHSH and LQKENI. The CDR3 nucleotides read TGTGCCAGCTCACCGGTTGGCCAGGGAGATACGCAGTATTTT. Protein: CASSPVGQGDTQYF.

This clone has only a few counts. The V and J genes are TRBV7-3 and TRBJ2-1; possibly TRBD2 for D (5 bases). The CDR3 sequence is 14 residues long. The germline V and J ends were trimmed by 3 bases and 6 bases, with 12 bases remaining between them. The germline gives CDR1 SGHTA, CDR2 FQGTGA. CDR3 protein: CASSFPGSGNEQFF. Written as DNA, the CDR3 is TGTGCCAGCAGCTTCCCGGGATCTGGCAATGAGCAGTTCTTC.

The chain carries TRBV27 and TRBJ2-2, with 7 positions matching TRBD1. CDR1 MNHEY and CDR2 SMNVEV come from the germline V gene (reference sequence). This CDR3 contains 17 residues. The junction had 14 bases not matched to a gene; V was cut back by 5 bases and J by 5 bases. Written as DNA, the CDR3 is TGTGCCAGCAGTCGTCGACCCACGATGGGACAGACCGGGGAGCTGTTTTTT. This encodes CASSRRPTMGQTGELFF.

This clone was observed a few times. The chain is built from TRBV28 and TRBJ2-3; 14 bases map to TRBD2. Germline loops: CDR1 MDHEN, CDR2 SYDVKM. Trimming removed 6 bases from V and 9 bases from J; junction bases left unmatched: 8. There are 15 residues in the CDR3. The CDR3 protein is CASSRGLAGVGTQYF. The CDR3 DNA sequence: TGTGCCAGCAGCCGGGGACTAGCGGGAGTAGGCACGCAGTATTTT.

This clone was recorded at least ten times. CDR3 coding DNA: TGTGCCAGCAGTGGGACAGGGGGACATTTCTACGAGCAGTACTTC. This encodes CASSGTGGHFYEQYF. This chain joins TRBV27 and TRBJ2-7, with 11 bases fitting TRBD1. J was trimmed by 3 bases and V by 5 bases; bases with no gene match: 6. There are 15 residues in the CDR3. The germline gives CDR1 MNHEY, CDR2 SMNVEV (reference sequence).

V and J are TRBV28 and TRBJ2-1, with D possibly TRBD1 on 6 matching bases. The ends were cut back, 1 base at V and 4 bases at J, with 17 bases in the middle. The CDR3 sequence is 17 residues long. Germline values: CDR1 MDHEN, CDR2 SYDVKM. The DNA of the CDR3 is TGTGCCAGCAGTTTATACTCCGCAGGGGTATTATACAATGAGCAGTTCTTC. Protein: CASSLYSAGVLYNEQFF.

The chain carries TRBV7-2 and TRBJ1-1; a weak D match, TRBD1 (6 bases). Germline V gene sequence: CDR1 SGHTA, CDR2 FQGNSA. The CDR3 sequence is 15 residues long. V was shortened by 5 bases and J by 5 bases, with 18 bases between the two germline ends. CDR3 nucleotides: TGTGCCAGCAGCCACCTGGACAGCTCGGGGACTGAAGCTTTCTTT. This sequence encodes CASSHLDSSGTEAFF.

The chain links TRBV5-7 to TRBJ1-5, with unresolved D. TRBV5-7 is annotated as an ORF whose role is uncertain. V was clipped by 1 base and J by 4 bases, with 9 bases between them. The CDR3 is 14 amino acids. CDR3 bases: TGTGCCAGCAGCTTGTGCCCTACGAATCAGCCCCAGCATTTT. Its protein is CASSLCPTNQPQHF.

This clone was detected a few times. The chain combines TRBV18 with TRBJ2-1; 7 bases map to TRBD1. J gave up 3 bases and V 6 bases, and 8 bases lay outside the gene matches. The germline gives CDR1 KGHSH, CDR2 LQKENI. This CDR3 region has 15 residues. This CDR3 is CASSPGTDIYNEQFF. CDR3 DNA: TGTGCCAGCTCCCCCGGGACAGATATCTACAATGAGCAGTTCTTC. Filled out from reference TRBV18 and TRBJ2-1, the complete variable domain reads NAGVMQNPRHLVRRRGQEARLRCSPMKGHSHVYWYRQLPEEGLKFMVYLQKENIIDESGMPKERFSAEFPKEGPSILRIQQVVRGDSAAYFCASSPGTDIYNEQFFGPGTRLTVL.

This clone was observed a handful of times. The chain couples TRBV11-2 to TRBJ1-1; the match to TRBD1 covers 10 bases. From germline, CDR1 is SGHAT and CDR2 FQNNGV. The CDR3 contains 15 residues. V was pared by 4 bases and J by 5 bases, with 7 bases of the junction left unmatched. CDR3 protein: CASSSRDRGWTEAFF. CDR3 DNA sequence: TGTGCCAGCAGCTCCCGGGACAGGGGATGGACTGAAGCTTTCTTT.

On this clone itself: The same CDR3 also results from other DNA sequences found in this sample. This chain connects TRBV27 to TRBJ1-1; D is ambiguous. The CDR3 contains 11 residues. Germline V gene sequence: CDR1 MNHEY, CDR2 SMNVEV (reference sequence). V was trimmed by 4 bases and J by 4 bases, leaving 4 bases between them. For the CDR3, the DNA is TGTGCCAGCAGTTCCCGCACTGAAGCTTTCTTT. The encoded protein is CASSSRTEAFF.

The V gene is TRBV13, the J gene TRBJ2-3, with D tentatively TRBD2 (5 bases). The germline gives CDR1 PRHDT, CDR2 FYEKMQ (reference sequence). The CDR3 contains 15 residues. V was clipped by 2 bases and J by 5 bases, with 14 bases between them. CDR3 protein: CASSLMAGLRDTQYF. The CDR3 DNA follows: TGTGCCAGCAGCTTAATGGCGGGCTTAAGAGATACGCAGTATTTT. The full variable domain, completed using reference TRBV13 and TRBJ2-3, is AAGVIQSPRHLIKEKRETATLKCYPIPRHDTVYWYQQGPGQDPQFLISFYEKMQSDKGSIPDRFSAQQFSDYHSELNMSSLELGDSALYFCASSLMAGLRDTQYFGPGTRLTVL.

This clone was seen a few times. The rearrangement uses TRBV5-1 and TRBJ1-1; D might be TRBD1 (6 bases). Germline V gene lookup returns CDR1 SGHRS and CDR2 YFSETQ. V was trimmed by 4 bases and J by 0 bases, leaving 13 bases between them. The CDR3 is 15 amino acids. CDR3 in DNA: TGCGCCAGCAGCGGGATGACAGGAATGAACACTGAAGCTTTCTTT. It codes for CASSGMTGMNTEAFF.

The sample holds a few counts of this clone. CDR3 nucleotide sequence: TGCGCCAGCAGTCAACTCGGAGATTATCAGCCCCAGCATTTT. Its translation is CASSQLGDYQPQHF. The V call is TRBV23-1, the J call TRBJ1-5; D gene uncertain. TRBV23-1 is identified as an open reading frame with a role that is uncertain. The CDR3 sequence is 14 residues long. Trimming took 2 bases from V and 5 from J, leaving 10 bases between them.

V is TRBV6-5 and J is TRBJ1-2; unclear D gene. Germline assignment: CDR1 MNHEY and CDR2 SVGAGI. The CDR3 runs 11 residues. Trimming shortened V by 8 bases and J by 8 bases, and 12 bases separated the two germline ends. The CDR3 DNA reads as TGTGCCAGCCATAGCGGGAGAGGCTACACCTTC. It is translated as CASHSGRGYTF.

The genes are TRBV5-1 and TRBJ2-5; D call uncertain. CDR1 is SGHRS and CDR2 is YFSETQ in the germline V gene. With 0 bases removed from V and 3 bases from J, the gap between germline ends came to 9 bases. The length of the CDR3 is 14 residues. The CDR3, as DNA: TGCGCCAGCAGCTTGGTGGGCACAGAAGAGACCCAGTACTTC. Translated: CASSLVGTEETQYF. The entire variable domain, with the rest obtained from reference TRBV5-1 and TRBJ2-5, is as follows: KAGVTQTPRYLIKTRGQQVTLSCSPISGHRSVSWYQQTPGQGLQFLFEYFSETQRNKGNFPGRFSGRQFSNSRSEMNVSTLELGDSALYLCASSLVGTEETQYFGPGTRLLVL.

This clone turned up a few times. The chain couples TRBV7-6 to TRBJ2-7; 10 nucleotides align to TRBD1. This CDR3 has 15 amino acids. With V trimmed by 6 bases and J by 5 bases, 10 bases remained unmatched. The V gene's germline CDR1 is SGHVS and CDR2 FNYEAQ. The chain's CDR3 is CASRAGTGALDEQYF. CDR3 coding DNA: TGTGCCAGCAGAGCCGGGACAGGGGCCCTCGACGAGCAGTACTTC.